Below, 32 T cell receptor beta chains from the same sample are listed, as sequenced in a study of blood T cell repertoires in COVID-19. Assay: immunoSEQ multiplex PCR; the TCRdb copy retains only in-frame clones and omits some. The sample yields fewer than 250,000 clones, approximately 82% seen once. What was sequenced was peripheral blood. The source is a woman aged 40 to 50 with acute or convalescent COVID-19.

The CDR3 nucleotides read TGCGCCAGCAGCCAAGTACCTAGCAGATCCTACGAGCAGTACTTC. This encodes CASSQVPSRSYEQYF. This chain links TRBV4-1 with TRBJ2-7; D is perhaps TRBD2 (5 bases). This CDR3 is 15 amino acids long. CDR1 and CDR2 from the germline V gene are MGHRA and YSYEKL. Deletions cut 1 base from V and 1 base from J, with 11 bases between.

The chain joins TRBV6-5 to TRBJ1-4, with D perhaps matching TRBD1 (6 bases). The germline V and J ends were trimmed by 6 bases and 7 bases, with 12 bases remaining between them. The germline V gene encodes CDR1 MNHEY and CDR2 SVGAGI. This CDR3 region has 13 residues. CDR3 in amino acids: CASRGDIGEKLFF. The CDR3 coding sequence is TGTGCCAGCAGAGGGGACATTGGTGAAAAACTGTTTTTT.

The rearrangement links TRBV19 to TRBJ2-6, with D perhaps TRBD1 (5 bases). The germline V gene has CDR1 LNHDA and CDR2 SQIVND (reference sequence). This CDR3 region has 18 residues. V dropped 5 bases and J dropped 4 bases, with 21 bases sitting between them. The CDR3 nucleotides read TGTGCCAGTAGTCGCACGAGACAGCGCCTAGGCGGGGCCAACGTCCTGACTTTC. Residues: CASSRTRQRLGGANVLTF.

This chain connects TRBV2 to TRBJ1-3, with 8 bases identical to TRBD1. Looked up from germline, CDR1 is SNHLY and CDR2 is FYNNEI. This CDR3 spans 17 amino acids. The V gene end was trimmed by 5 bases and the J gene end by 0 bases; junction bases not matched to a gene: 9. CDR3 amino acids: CASSPTGGGYSGNTIYF. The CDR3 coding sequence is TGTGCCAGCAGTCCCACAGGGGGGGGATACTCTGGAAACACCATATATTTT. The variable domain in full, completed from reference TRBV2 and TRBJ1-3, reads EPEVTQTPSHQVTQMGQEVILRCVPISNHLYFYWYRQILGQKVEFLVSFYNNEISEKSEIFDDQFSVERPDGSNFTLKIRSTKLEDSAMYFCASSPTGGGYSGNTIYFGEGSWLTVV.

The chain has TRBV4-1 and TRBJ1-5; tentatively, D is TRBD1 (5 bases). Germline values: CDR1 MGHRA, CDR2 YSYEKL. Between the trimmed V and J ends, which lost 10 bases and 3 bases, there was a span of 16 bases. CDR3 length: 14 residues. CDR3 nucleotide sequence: TGCGCCACAATCAGGGCCTGGATCAATCAGCCCCAGCATTTT. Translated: CATIRAWINQPQHF.

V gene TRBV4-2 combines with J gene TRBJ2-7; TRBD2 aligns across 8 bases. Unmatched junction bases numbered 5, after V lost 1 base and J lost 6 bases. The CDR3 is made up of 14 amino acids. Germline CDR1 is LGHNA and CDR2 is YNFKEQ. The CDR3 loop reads CASSQGILAGEQYF. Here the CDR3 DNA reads TGTGCCAGCAGCCAAGGAATCCTAGCGGGCGAGCAGTACTTC.

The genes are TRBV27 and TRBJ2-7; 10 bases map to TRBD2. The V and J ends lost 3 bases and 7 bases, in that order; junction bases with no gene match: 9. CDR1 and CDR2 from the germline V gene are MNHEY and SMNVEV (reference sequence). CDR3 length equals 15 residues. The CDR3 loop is CASSFASGSGGEQYF. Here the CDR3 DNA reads TGTGCCAGCAGTTTCGCTAGCGGGAGTGGTGGGGAGCAGTACTTC.

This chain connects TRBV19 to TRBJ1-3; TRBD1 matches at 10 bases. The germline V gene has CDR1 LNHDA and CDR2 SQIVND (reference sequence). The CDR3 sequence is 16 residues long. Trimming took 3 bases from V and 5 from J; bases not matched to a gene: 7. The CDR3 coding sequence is TGTGCCAGTAGTATTCCCGGACAGGGGGAGAGAAACACCATATATTTT. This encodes CASSIPGQGERNTIYF. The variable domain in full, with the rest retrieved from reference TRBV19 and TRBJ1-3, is DGGITQSPKYLFRKEGQNVTLSCEQNLNHDAMYWYRQDPGQGLRLIYYSQIVNDFQKGDIAEGYSVSREKKESFPLTVTSAQKNPTAFYLCASSIPGQGERNTIYFGEGSWLTVV.

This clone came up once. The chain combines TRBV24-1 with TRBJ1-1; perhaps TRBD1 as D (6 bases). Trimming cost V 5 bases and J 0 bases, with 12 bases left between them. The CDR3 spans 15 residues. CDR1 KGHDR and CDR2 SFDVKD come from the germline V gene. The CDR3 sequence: CATSGGHLMNTEAFF. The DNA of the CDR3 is TGTGCCACCAGTGGGGGACACCTTATGAACACTGAAGCTTTCTTT.

CDR3 residues: CASSPPVGGRAPYNEQFF. The CDR3 DNA is TGTGCCAGCAGCCCCCCGGTGGGCGGGAGGGCCCCCTACAATGAGCAGTTCTTC. The chain uses TRBV7-9 and TRBJ2-1; 9 bases match TRBD2. J was trimmed by 2 bases and V by 5 bases; bases with no gene match: 13. The length of the CDR3 is 18 residues. Per germline, CDR1 SEHNR and CDR2 FQNEAQ (reference sequence).

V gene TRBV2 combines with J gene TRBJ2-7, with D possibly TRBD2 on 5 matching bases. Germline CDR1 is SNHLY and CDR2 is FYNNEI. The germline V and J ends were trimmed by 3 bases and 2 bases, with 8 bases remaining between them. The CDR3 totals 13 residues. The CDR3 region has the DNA TGTGCCAGCAGTGAGTCGCGGGCCTACGAGCAGTACTTC. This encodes CASSESRAYEQYF.

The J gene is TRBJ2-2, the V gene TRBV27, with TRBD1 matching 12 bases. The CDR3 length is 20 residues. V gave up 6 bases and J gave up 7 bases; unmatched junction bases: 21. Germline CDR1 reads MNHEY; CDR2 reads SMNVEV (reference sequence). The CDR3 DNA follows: TGTGCCAGCAGCTTAAACCGGGACAGGGGGCTTGATCGTCGAGGCGGGGAGCTGTTTTTT. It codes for CASSLNRDRGLDRRGGELFF.

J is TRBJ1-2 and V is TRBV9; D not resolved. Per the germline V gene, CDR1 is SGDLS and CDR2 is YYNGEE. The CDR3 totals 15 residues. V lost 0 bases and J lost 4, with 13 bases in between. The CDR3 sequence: CASSVGSGGSYGYTF. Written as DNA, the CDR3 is TGTGCCAGCAGCGTAGGGTCGGGAGGATCCTATGGCTACACCTTC. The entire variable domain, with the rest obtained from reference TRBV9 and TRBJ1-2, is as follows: DSGVTQTPKHLITATGQRVTLRCSPRSGDLSVYWYQQSLDQGLQFLIQYYNGEERAKGNILERFSAQQFPDLHSELNLSSLELGDSALYFCASSVGSGGSYGYTFGSGTRLTVV.

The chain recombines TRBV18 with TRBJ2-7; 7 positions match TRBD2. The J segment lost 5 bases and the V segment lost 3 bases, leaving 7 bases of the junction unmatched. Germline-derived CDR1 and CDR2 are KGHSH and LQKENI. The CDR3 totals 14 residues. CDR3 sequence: CASSPGGGANEQYF. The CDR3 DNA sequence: TGTGCCAGCTCACCCGGGGGAGGGGCGAACGAGCAGTACTTC.

The CDR3 DNA reads TGTGCCAGCAGCTTAGAATTGGGACTAGCGGGAGTAACACGAACCGGGGAGCTGTTTTTT. It translates to CASSLELGLAGVTRTGELFF. The rearrangement links TRBV11-2 to TRBJ2-2; 14 bases match TRBD2. Germline CDR1 SGHAT, CDR2 FQNNGV. The junction had 11 bases not matched to a gene; V was cut back by 0 bases and J by 5 bases. CDR3 length equals 20 residues.

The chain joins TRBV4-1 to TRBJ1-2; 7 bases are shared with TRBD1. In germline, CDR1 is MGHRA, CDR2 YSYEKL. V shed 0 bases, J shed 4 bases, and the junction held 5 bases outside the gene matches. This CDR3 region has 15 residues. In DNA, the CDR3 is TGCGCCAGCAGCCAAGATGAGGGGACAGTCTATGGCTACACCTTC. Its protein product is CASSQDEGTVYGYTF.

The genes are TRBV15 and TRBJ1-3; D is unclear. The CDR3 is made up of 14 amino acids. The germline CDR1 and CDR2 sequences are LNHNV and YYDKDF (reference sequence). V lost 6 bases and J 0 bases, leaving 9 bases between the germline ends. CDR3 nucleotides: TGTGCCACCAGTGGCTCCGACTCTGGAAACACCATATATTTT. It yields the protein CATSGSDSGNTIYF.

CDR3 loop: CASSHNLDGQKQFF. DNA for the CDR3: TGTGCCAGCAGCCACAACCTCGATGGACAGAAGCAGTTCTTC. The chain carries TRBV7-9 and TRBJ2-1; possibly TRBD1 for D (6 bases). The ends were cut back, 5 bases at V and 11 bases at J, with 19 bases in the middle. The CDR3 runs to 14 residues. CDR1 and CDR2 (germline): SEHNR, FQNEAQ (reference sequence).

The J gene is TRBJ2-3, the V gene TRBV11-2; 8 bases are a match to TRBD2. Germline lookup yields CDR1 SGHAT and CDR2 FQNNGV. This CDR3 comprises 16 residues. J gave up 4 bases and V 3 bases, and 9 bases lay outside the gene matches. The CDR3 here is CASSFGGAPSADTQYF. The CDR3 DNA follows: TGTGCCAGCAGCTTCGGGGGGGCCCCCTCGGCAGATACGCAGTATTTT. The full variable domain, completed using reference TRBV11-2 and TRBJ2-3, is EAGVAQSPRYKIIEKRQSVAFWCNPISGHATLYWYQQILGQGPKLLIQFQNNGVVDDSQLPKDRFSAERLKGVDSTLKIQPAKLEDSAVYLCASSFGGAPSADTQYFGPGTRLTVL.

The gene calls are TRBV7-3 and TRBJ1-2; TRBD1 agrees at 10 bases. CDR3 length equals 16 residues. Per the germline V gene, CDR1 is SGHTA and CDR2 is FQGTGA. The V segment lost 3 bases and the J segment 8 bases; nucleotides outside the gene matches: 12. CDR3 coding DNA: TGTGCCAGCAGCTTCTTAACATCCGGGACAGGGGAAGGCTACACCTTC. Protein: CASSFLTSGTGEGYTF.

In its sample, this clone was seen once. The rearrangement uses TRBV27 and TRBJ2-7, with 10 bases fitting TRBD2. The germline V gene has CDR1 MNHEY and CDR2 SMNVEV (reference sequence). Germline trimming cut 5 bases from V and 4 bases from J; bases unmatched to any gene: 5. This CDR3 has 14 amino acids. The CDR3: CASSLGLADYEQYF. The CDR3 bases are TGTGCCAGCAGTCTCGGACTAGCGGATTACGAGCAGTACTTC.

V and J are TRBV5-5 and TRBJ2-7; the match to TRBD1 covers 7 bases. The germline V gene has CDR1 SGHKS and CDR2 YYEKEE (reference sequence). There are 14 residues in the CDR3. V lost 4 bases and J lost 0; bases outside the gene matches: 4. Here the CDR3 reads CASSRQGSSYEQYF. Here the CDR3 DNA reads TGTGCCAGCAGCCGACAGGGAAGCTCCTACGAGCAGTACTTC.

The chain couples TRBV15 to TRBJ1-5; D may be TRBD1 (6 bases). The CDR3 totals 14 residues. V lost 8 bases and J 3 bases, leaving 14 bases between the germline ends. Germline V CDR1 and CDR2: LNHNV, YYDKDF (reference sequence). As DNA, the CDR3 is TGTGCCACCCTAGCCGACAGGAACAATCAGCCCCAGCATTTT. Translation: CATLADRNNQPQHF.

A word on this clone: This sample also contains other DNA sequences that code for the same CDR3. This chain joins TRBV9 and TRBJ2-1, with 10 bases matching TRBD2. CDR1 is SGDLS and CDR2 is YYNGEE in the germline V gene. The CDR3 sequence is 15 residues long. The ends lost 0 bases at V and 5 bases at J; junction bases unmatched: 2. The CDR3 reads CASSVETSGDNEQFF. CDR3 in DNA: TGTGCCAGCAGCGTAGAAACTAGCGGGGACAATGAGCAGTTCTTC.

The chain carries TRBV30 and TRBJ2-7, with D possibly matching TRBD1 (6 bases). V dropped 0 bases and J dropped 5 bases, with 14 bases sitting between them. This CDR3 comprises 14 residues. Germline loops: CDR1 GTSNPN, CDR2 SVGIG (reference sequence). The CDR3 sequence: CAWSVGTSVHEQYF. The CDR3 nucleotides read TGTGCCTGGAGTGTAGGGACATCGGTCCACGAGCAGTACTTC.

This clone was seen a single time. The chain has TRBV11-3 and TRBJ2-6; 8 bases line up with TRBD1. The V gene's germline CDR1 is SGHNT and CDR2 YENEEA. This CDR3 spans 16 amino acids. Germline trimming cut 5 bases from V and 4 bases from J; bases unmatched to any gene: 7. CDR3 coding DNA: TGTGCCAGCAGCCCGGTGACAGGGGAAGGGGCCAACGTCCTGACTTTC. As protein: CASSPVTGEGANVLTF.

CDR3 in DNA: TGTGCCAGCAGTTACTCGAGCGGGCCGGCCTACGAGCAGTACTTC. Its protein is CASSYSSGPAYEQYF. This chain joins TRBV6-5 and TRBJ2-7, with D perhaps TRBD2 (6 bases). This CDR3 has 15 residues. V was pared by 0 bases and J by 2 bases, with 11 bases between. Per the germline V gene, CDR1 is MNHEY and CDR2 is SVGAGI.

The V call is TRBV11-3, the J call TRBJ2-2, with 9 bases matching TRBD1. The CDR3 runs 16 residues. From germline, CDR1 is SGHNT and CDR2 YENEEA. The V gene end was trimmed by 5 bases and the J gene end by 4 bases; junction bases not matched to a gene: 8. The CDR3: CASSLGQGTSTGELFF. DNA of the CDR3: TGTGCCAGCAGCCTGGGACAGGGAACTTCCACCGGGGAGCTGTTTTTT.

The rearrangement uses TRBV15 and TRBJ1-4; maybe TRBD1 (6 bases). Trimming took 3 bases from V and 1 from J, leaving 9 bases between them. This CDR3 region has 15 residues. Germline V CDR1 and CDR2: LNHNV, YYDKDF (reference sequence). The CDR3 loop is CATSRARGTNEKLFF. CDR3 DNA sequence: TGTGCCACCAGCAGGGCCAGGGGAACTAATGAAAAACTGTTTTTT.

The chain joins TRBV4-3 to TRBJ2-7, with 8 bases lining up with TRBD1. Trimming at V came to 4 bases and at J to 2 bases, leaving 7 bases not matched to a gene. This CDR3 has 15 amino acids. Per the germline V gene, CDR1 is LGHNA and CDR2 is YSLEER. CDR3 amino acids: CASSPSTGVAYEQYF. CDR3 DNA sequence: TGCGCCAGCAGCCCATCGACAGGGGTAGCCTACGAGCAGTACTTC.

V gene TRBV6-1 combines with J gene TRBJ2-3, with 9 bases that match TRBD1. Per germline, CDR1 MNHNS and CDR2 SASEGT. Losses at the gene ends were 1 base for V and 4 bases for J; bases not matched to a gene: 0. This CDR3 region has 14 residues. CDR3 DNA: TGTGCCAGCAGTGAAGACAGGGGGCCAGATACGCAGTATTTT. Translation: CASSEDRGPDTQYF.

CDR3 protein: CASSFGTSGSTDTQYF. The CDR3 nucleotides are TGTGCCAGCAGCTTCGGGACTAGCGGGAGCACAGATACGCAGTATTTT. The chain employs TRBV7-2 and TRBJ2-3, with TRBD2 matching 12 bases. CDR1 SGHTA and CDR2 FQGNSA come from the germline V gene. V shed 3 bases and J 0 bases; nucleotides not matched to a gene: 1. The CDR3 runs to 16 residues.